The 28 T cell receptor beta chains listed next were all sequenced from one sample in a study of human T cells and chemical hapten exposure. TCRdb reprocessed the RACE reads via MiXCR and lists one record per CDR3 protein. The table has 300,000 to 350,000 distinct CDR3 sequences, under 9% seen once; the top ten hold 7.5% to 9%. The time point was: patch test 1, 2 weeks after DPC sensitization. Treatment reported: therapeutic diphenylcyclopropenone sensitization with weekly scalp DPC. The sample in question was whole blood, obtained in connection with sensitization to the hapten diphenylcyclopropenone (DPC). The origin of the receptors is a woman aged 18-29 years with alopecia areata. Some clones in this sample may be carry-over from other donors' samples.

This clonotype has only a few counts. The chain uses TRBV6-5 and TRBJ1-5, with 10 nucleotides matching TRBD1. From germline, CDR1 is MNHEY and CDR2 SVGAGI. The CDR3 contains 16 residues. The V and J ends lost 6 bases and 7 bases, in that order; junction bases with no gene match: 12. The CDR3 nucleotides are TGTGCCAGCAGCCTATCCGGGACAGGGGATCGGCAGCCCCAGCATTTT. Translation gives CASSLSGTGDRQPQHF.

V is TRBV4-3 and J is TRBJ2-1, with TRBD1 as a possible D gene (5 bases). Germline lookup yields CDR1 LGHNA and CDR2 YSLEER. Trimming shortened V by 3 bases and J by 8 bases, and 17 bases separated the two germline ends. The CDR3 length is 15 residues. CDR3 sequence: CASSQYLTDRYEQFF. CDR3 coding DNA: TGCGCCAGCAGCCAGTACCTGACAGATCGGTATGAGCAGTTCTTC.

The sample holds a few counts of this clonotype. This chain uses TRBV11-2 with TRBJ2-3, with TRBD2 matching over 9 bases. The CDR3 loop spans 19 amino acids. CDR1 SGHAT and CDR2 FQNNGV come from the germline V gene. Germline trimming cut 5 bases from V and 8 bases from J; bases unmatched to any gene: 23. DNA of the CDR3: TGTGCCAGCAGCCCCAGGGGGTATGCGGGGGGGCGGCCGGCCGGTACGCAGTATTTT. This codes for CASSPRGYAGGRPAGTQYF.

This clonotype has ten or more counts. The V call is TRBV20-1, the J call TRBJ1-4; D is uncertain. With 6 bases removed from V and 7 bases from J, the gap between germline ends came to 9 bases. CDR1 is DFQATT and CDR2 is SNEGSKA in the germline V gene (reference sequence). This CDR3 has 11 residues. The CDR3 DNA is TGCAGTGCCCGGGCTGCTGAAAAACTGTTTTTT. Its translation is CSARAAEKLFF.

The chain joins TRBV6-1 to TRBJ1-1; D is unclear. The V gene's germline CDR1 is MNHNS and CDR2 SASEGT. The CDR3 has 15 amino acids. The germline V and J ends were trimmed by 7 bases and 6 bases, with 21 bases remaining between them. The CDR3, as DNA: TGTGCCAGCAAAATGGGCTTGGGCAGAGCAGCTGAAGCTTTCTTT. Amino acids: CASKMGLGRAAEAFF.

This clonotype was recorded at least ten times. This rearrangement joins TRBV29-1 to TRBJ1-1; D not certain. There are 14 residues in the CDR3. The germline V gene encodes CDR1 SQVTM and CDR2 ANQGSEA. V was trimmed by 6 bases and J by 0 bases, leaving 14 bases between them. The CDR3 sequence is CSVHKATMNTEAFF. The CDR3 DNA sequence: TGCAGCGTCCATAAAGCTACCATGAACACTGAAGCTTTCTTT.

This CDR3 reads CAGPGPRGQTNQPQHF. The CDR3 DNA reads as TGTGCCGGCCCCGGTCCCCGCGGACAGACCAATCAGCCCCAGCATTTT. J is TRBJ1-5 and V is TRBV6-5; TRBD1 might be the D (6 bases). Between the trimmed V and J ends, which lost 11 bases and 3 bases, there was a span of 23 bases. Germline lookup yields CDR1 MNHEY and CDR2 SVGAGI. This CDR3 is built from 16 residues.

This chain uses TRBV7-8 with TRBJ2-5; no clear D gene. The ends were cut back, 3 bases at V and 11 bases at J, with 7 bases in the middle. This CDR3 region has 10 residues. From germline, CDR1 is SGHVS and CDR2 FQNEAQ. CDR3 DNA: TGTGCCAGCAGCTTGAGAAGACAGTACTTC. Encoded protein: CASSLRRQYF. Variable domain in full (rest from reference TRBV7-8 and TRBJ2-5): GAGVSQSPRYKVAKRGQDVALRCDPISGHVSLFWYQQALGQGPEFLTYFQNEAQLDKSGLPSDRFFAERPEGSVSTLKIQRTQQEDSAVYLCASSLRRQYFGPGTRLLVL.

This chain connects TRBV27 to TRBJ2-1; 9 positions agree with TRBD2. The junction had 4 bases not matched to a gene; V was cut back by 0 bases and J by 4 bases. The germline CDR1 and CDR2 sequences are MNHEY and SMNVEV (reference sequence). The CDR3 runs 16 residues. The CDR3 bases are TGTGCCAGCAGTTTATCTCTAGCGGGGTCTTACAATGAGCAGTTCTTC. This translates into CASSLSLAGSYNEQFF.

This clonotype has more than one count but fewer than ten. The CDR3 coding sequence is TGTGCCAGCAGTTACCGCCCGTCAGGGGAAGGAAACACCATATATTTT. Translating it yields CASSYRPSGEGNTIYF. This chain uses TRBV6-6 with TRBJ1-3; tentatively, D is TRBD1 (6 bases). Trimming left V 2 bases short and J 4 bases short, with 15 bases between. CDR1 and CDR2 (germline): MNHNY, SVGAGI (reference sequence). The CDR3 is made up of 16 amino acids.

This clonotype was seen more than once but under ten times. J is TRBJ1-1 and V is TRBV20-1, with D possibly TRBD1 on 5 matching bases. V lost 3 bases to trimming and J lost 6 bases, with 17 bases between them. The CDR3 sequence is 14 residues long. Germline CDR1 reads DFQATT; CDR2 reads SNEGSKA (reference sequence). The CDR3 spells CSARFRVEGAEAFF. For the CDR3, the DNA is TGCAGTGCTAGGTTCAGGGTTGAAGGGGCTGAAGCTTTCTTT.

This clonotype has only a few counts. The chain combines TRBV9 with TRBJ1-1, with D maybe TRBD1 (5 bases). Trimming took off 3 bases at V and 4 bases at J, with 16 bases between the two ends. Germline CDR1 and CDR2: SGDLS and YYNGEE. The CDR3 has 15 amino acids. CDR3 sequence: CASSALHGGSTEAFF. In nucleotides, the CDR3 is TGTGCCAGCAGCGCGCTCCATGGGGGGTCCACTGAAGCTTTCTTT.

J is TRBJ2-4 and V is TRBV23-1; the match to TRBD1 covers 10 bases. TRBV23-1 is identified as an open reading frame with a role that is uncertain. This CDR3 is 16 amino acids long. V trimming: 4 bases; J trimming: 6 bases; junction bases outside the gene matches: 9. The CDR3 reads CASSLIRTGGVNIQYF. CDR3 coding DNA: TGCGCCAGCAGTCTAATAAGGACAGGGGGAGTAAACATTCAGTACTTC.

Ten or more counts support this clonotype. V and J are TRBV12-3 or TRBV12-4 and TRBJ1-5; weak D call: TRBD1 (5 bases). This CDR3 has 13 residues. Trimming shortened V by 5 bases and J by 9 bases, and 14 bases separated the two germline ends. CDR3 coding DNA: TGTGCCAGCAGTAGGGGCCAGGTAAGGCCCCAGCATTTT. Translated, it gives CASSRGQVRPQHF.

In this sample, this clonotype turned up many times. This chain uses TRBV27 with TRBJ1-3; unclear D gene. Germline CDR1 is MNHEY and CDR2 is SMNVEV (reference sequence). V was clipped by 3 bases and J by 0 bases, with 9 bases between them. The CDR3 contains 15 residues. As DNA, the CDR3 is TGTGCCAGCAGTTTGGCAGGTTACTCTGGAAACACCATATATTTT. Translated: CASSLAGYSGNTIYF.

This chain joins TRBV6-5 and TRBJ2-7; maybe TRBD2 (5 bases). The CDR3 extends over 14 amino acids. Trimming took 5 bases from V and 1 from J, leaving 12 bases between them. Germline V gene lookup returns CDR1 MNHEY and CDR2 SVGAGI. The CDR3, as DNA: TGTGCCAGCAGTGTTGCCGGGATATCCTACGAGCAGTACTTC. Its protein is CASSVAGISYEQYF.

This clonotype was observed a few times. The gene calls are TRBV28 and TRBJ1-1, with a weak D call TRBD1 (6 bases). V was trimmed by 0 bases and J by 0 bases, leaving 11 bases between them. Germline CDR1 reads MDHEN; CDR2 reads SYDVKM. The CDR3 loop spans 16 amino acids. In DNA, the CDR3 is TGTGCCAGCAGTTTATGGCCCAGGGGTTTGAACACTGAAGCTTTCTTT. It is translated as CASSLWPRGLNTEAFF.

This clonotype was detected ten times or more. The V call is TRBV4-2, the J call TRBJ2-7, with D perhaps TRBD2 (6 bases). Germline values: CDR1 LGHNA, CDR2 YNFKEQ. V was shortened by 4 bases and J by 0 bases, with 7 bases between the two germline ends. This CDR3 is built from 13 residues. In nucleotides, the CDR3 is TGTGCCAGCAGCCGGGAGGCCTCCTACGAGCAGTACTTC. Translation: CASSREASYEQYF.

In its sample, this clonotype was seen a few times. The V gene is TRBV28, the J gene TRBJ1-2; 12 bases are a match to TRBD1. Germline V CDR1 and CDR2: MDHEN, SYDVKM. The CDR3 consists of 14 residues. V shed 8 bases, J shed 7 bases, and the junction held 8 bases outside the gene matches. The CDR3 nucleotides read TGTGCCAGCCAATCGGGACAGGGGGCAATTGGCTACACCTTC. Encoded protein: CASQSGQGAIGYTF.

This clonotype was picked up a small number of times. This chain links TRBV3-1 with TRBJ1-6; D possibly corresponds to TRBD1 (5 bases). Trimming cost V 1 base and J 10 bases, with 17 bases left between them. The CDR3 runs to 16 residues. Germline V gene sequence: CDR1 LGHDT, CDR2 YNNKEL (reference sequence). The CDR3 loop is CASSQVKQVVGSPLHF. The CDR3 DNA reads as TGTGCCAGCAGCCAAGTCAAACAGGTTGTTGGATCACCCCTCCACTTT.

The chain employs TRBV7-9 and TRBJ2-2; 9 bases fit TRBD1. The germline gives CDR1 SEHNR, CDR2 FQNEAQ (reference sequence). Germline trimming cut 4 bases from V and 2 bases from J; bases unmatched to any gene: 5. CDR3 size: 16 residues. The CDR3 DNA sequence: TGTGCCAGCAGCTACCGGGGACAGGGAAACACCGGGGAGCTGTTTTTT. Its protein is CASSYRGQGNTGELFF.

This clonotype was seen ten or more times. The V gene is TRBV5-1, the J gene TRBJ1-4, with a weak D call TRBD1 (6 bases). Germline V gene data show CDR1 as SGHRS and CDR2 as YFSETQ. V dropped 3 bases and J dropped 6 bases, with 12 bases sitting between them. This CDR3 has 14 amino acids. CDR3: CASSSGPGDEKLFF. The DNA of the CDR3 is TGCGCCAGCAGCTCTGGGCCAGGGGATGAAAAACTGTTTTTT. The variable domain in full, with the rest retrieved from reference TRBV5-1 and TRBJ1-4, is KAGVTQTPRYLIKTRGQQVTLSCSPISGHRSVSWYQQTPGQGLQFLFEYFSETQRNKGNFPGRFSGRQFSNSRSEMNVSTLELGDSALYLCASSSGPGDEKLFFGSGTQLSVL.

With regard to this clonotype: Possible read error: a much larger clone is one base away. The CDR3 DNA follows: TGTGCCAGCAGCCAAAGGACAGATACGCAGTATTTT. Protein sequence: CASSQRTDTQYF. This chain joins TRBV14 and TRBJ2-3; D is uncertain. V lost 2 bases to trimming and J lost 3 bases, with 3 bases between them. This CDR3 region has 12 residues. CDR1 and CDR2 (germline): SGHDN, FVKESK.

This clonotype was observed a handful of times. This rearrangement joins TRBV4-3 to TRBJ1-2; weak D call: TRBD1 (6 bases). CDR3 length: 15 amino acids. Per the germline V gene, CDR1 is LGHNA and CDR2 is YSLEER. Trimming shortened V by 0 bases and J by 4 bases, and 12 bases separated the two germline ends. The CDR3 DNA reads TGCGCCAGCAGCCAAGAAGGGGGTGGCGGCTATGGCTACACCTTC. This codes for CASSQEGGGGYGYTF.

In this sample, this clonotype turned up many times. The V call is TRBV18, the J call TRBJ2-1; tentative D call: TRBD2 (6 bases). This CDR3 contains 13 residues. Germline values: CDR1 KGHSH, CDR2 LQKENI. V lost 2 bases to trimming and J lost 7 bases, with 9 bases between them. CDR3: CASSPSGRNEQFF. The CDR3 DNA is TGTGCCAGCTCACCATCAGGGAGGAATGAGCAGTTCTTC.

This chain uses TRBV6-6 with TRBJ1-1; D possibly corresponds to TRBD1 (5 bases). The CDR3 has 14 amino acids. Germline CDR1 MNHNY, CDR2 SVGAGI (reference sequence). V was cut by 3 bases and J by 3 bases, with 11 bases left in between. The DNA of the CDR3 is TGTGCCAGCAGTTATCCCCTAGGGGACACTGAAGCTTTCTTT. It specifies CASSYPLGDTEAFF.

The table lists this clonotype with many counts. The chain uses TRBV5-1 and TRBJ1-1; 9 nucleotides align to TRBD1. From germline, CDR1 is SGHRS and CDR2 YFSETQ. The CDR3 runs 17 residues. V was clipped by 4 bases and J by 7 bases; unmatched bases: 17. CDR3 residues: CASSRYTYPGTGSEAFF. The DNA for the CDR3 is TGCGCCAGCAGCCGTTATACCTACCCCGGGACAGGGAGTGAAGCTTTCTTT.

The chain couples TRBV10-3 to TRBJ2-7, with TRBD1 identical over 7 bases. The germline gives CDR1 ENHRY, CDR2 SYGVKD. This CDR3 region has 14 residues. Losses at the gene ends were 1 base for V and 6 bases for J; bases not matched to a gene: 6. CDR3 sequence: CAISEYQQGSEQYF. In DNA form, the CDR3 reads TGTGCCATCAGTGAGTACCAACAGGGGAGCGAGCAGTACTTC.